One and the same sample provided the 19 T cell receptor beta chains below, sequenced in a study of blood T cell repertoires in COVID-19. The table came from immunoSEQ multiplex PCR; TCRdb's copy has only in-frame clones and leaves some out. The table has roughly 100,000 clones, about 89% seen once. The sample was peripheral blood. The receptors here all came from a human donor in a cohort sampled during active COVID-19.

The V and J genes are TRBV10-3 and TRBJ1-1; D not certain. V was shortened by 10 bases and J by 5 bases, with 11 bases between the two germline ends. CDR3 length equals 11 residues. Germline assignment: CDR1 ENHRY and CDR2 SYGVKD. The CDR3 region is CATARGTEAFF. CDR3 in DNA: TGTGCCACCGCGCGGGGTACTGAAGCTTTCTTT.

This clone was counted a single time. The gene calls are TRBV5-1 and TRBJ2-6; 8 nucleotides line up with TRBD1. CDR1 and CDR2 (germline): SGHRS, YFSETQ. After removal of 4 bases from V and 3 bases from J, the junction contained 12 bases not matched to a gene. CDR3 length: 18 residues. In DNA, the CDR3 is TGCGCCAGCAGCACCCAGGGGGCGCCCCCCGTTGGGGCCAACGTCCTGACTTTC. This translates into CASSTQGAPPVGANVLTF.

The gene calls are TRBV6-2 or TRBV6-3 and TRBJ1-1; possible D gene TRBD1, 5 bases. Germline CDR1 and CDR2: MNHEY and SVGEGT. The V and J ends lost 4 bases and 5 bases respectively, with 17 bases between them. This CDR3 is built from 15 residues. CDR3 region: CASSSTGGRGTEAFF. The CDR3 bases are TGTGCCAGCAGTTCCACGGGGGGGAGGGGTACTGAAGCTTTCTTT.

The genes are TRBV30 and TRBJ1-1; the match to TRBD1 covers 7 bases. Germline CDR1 is GTSNPN and CDR2 is SVGIG (reference sequence). With V trimmed by 3 bases and J by 1 base, 2 bases remained unmatched. This CDR3 spans 13 amino acids. CDR3 bases: TGTGCCTGGAGCCGGGACAGGAACACTGAAGCTTTCTTT. This translates into CAWSRDRNTEAFF. Full variable domain (missing parts from reference TRBV30 and TRBJ1-1): SQTIHQWPATLVQPVGSPLSLECTVEGTSNPNLYWYRQAAGRGLQLLFYSVGIGQISSEVPQNLSASRPQDRQFILSSKKLLLSDSGFYLCAWSRDRNTEAFFGQGTRLTVV.

The rearrangement joins TRBV18 to TRBJ2-7, with TRBD1 matching over 8 bases. The germline gives CDR1 KGHSH, CDR2 LQKENI. V lost 3 bases to trimming and J lost 3 bases; unmatched junction nucleotides: 4. The CDR3 is 14 residues long. The CDR3 DNA follows: TGTGCCAGCTCACCCGGGACAGGTCACTACGAGCAGTACTTC. Protein sequence: CASSPGTGHYEQYF.

This clone was seen more than once but under ten times. This chain links TRBV7-9 with TRBJ1-4, with D hard to call. The CDR3 covers 14 residues. Germline-derived CDR1 and CDR2 are SEHNR and FQNEAQ (reference sequence). Deletions cut 2 bases from V and 4 bases from J, with 8 bases between. CDR3: CASSLNSYNEKLFF. The CDR3 coding sequence is TGTGCCAGCAGCTTAAACAGTTATAATGAAAAACTGTTTTTT.

The chain has TRBV3-1 (or the pseudogene TRBV3-2) and TRBJ1-2, with D perhaps TRBD1 (5 bases). From germline, CDR1 is LGHDT and CDR2 YNNKEL (reference sequence). The CDR3 runs 14 residues. Trimming shortened V by 1 base and J by 8 bases, and 14 bases separated the two germline ends. Written as DNA, the CDR3 is TGTGCCAGCAGCCAAGTAGGTCAGGGATACGGCTACACCTTC. This encodes CASSQVGQGYGYTF.

This chain connects TRBV5-1 to TRBJ1-3; D is undetermined. V was pared by 4 bases and J by 6 bases, with 17 bases between. Per the germline V gene, CDR1 is SGHRS and CDR2 is YFSETQ. This CDR3 region has 15 residues. CDR3 amino acids: CASSALESGENTIYF. DNA for the CDR3: TGCGCCAGCAGCGCTCTGGAATCGGGTGAAAACACCATATATTTT.

The chain uses TRBV6-1 and TRBJ2-6; 7 bases fit TRBD1. The CDR3 is 15 residues long. The V gene end was trimmed by 3 bases and the J gene end by 2 bases; junction bases not matched to a gene: 1. Germline lookup yields CDR1 MNHNS and CDR2 SASEGT. This CDR3 is CASSEQGAGANVLTF. CDR3 DNA: TGTGCCAGCAGTGAGCAGGGGGCTGGGGCCAACGTCCTGACTTTC.

This clone was picked up one time. V gene TRBV27 combines with J gene TRBJ1-1, with D uncertain. From germline, CDR1 is MNHEY and CDR2 SMNVEV (reference sequence). This CDR3 is built from 13 residues. Deletions cut 3 bases from V and 2 bases from J, with 7 bases between. In DNA, the CDR3 is TGTGCCAGCAGTTTTTGGGCCAACACTGAAGCTTTCTTT. Translation gives CASSFWANTEAFF.

This rearrangement joins TRBV6-5 to TRBJ1-2; possible D gene TRBD1, 6 bases. The germline CDR1 and CDR2 sequences are MNHEY and SVGAGI. V was trimmed by 2 bases and J by 6 bases, leaving 10 bases between them. This CDR3 spans 13 amino acids. The DNA of the CDR3 is TGTGCCAGCAGTTACAACAGGGTGCATGGCTACACCTTC. It is translated as CASSYNRVHGYTF.

The V gene is TRBV28, the J gene TRBJ2-7; 14 bases align to TRBD2. Trimming took 3 bases from V and 6 from J; bases not matched to a gene: 4. From germline, CDR1 is MDHEN and CDR2 SYDVKM. This CDR3 region has 15 residues. The DNA of the CDR3 is TGTGCCAGCAGTTTTCTGACTAGCGGGAGGGGCGAGCAGTACTTC. It is translated as CASSFLTSGRGEQYF.

V usage is TRBV5-1 and J usage is TRBJ1-2; 9 bases are a match to TRBD1. V trimming: 4 bases; J trimming: 7 bases; junction bases outside the gene matches: 8. From germline, CDR1 is SGHRS and CDR2 YFSETQ. The CDR3 extends over 14 amino acids. The CDR3 spells CASSEPGQGGGYTF. The CDR3 bases are TGCGCCAGCAGCGAGCCGGGACAGGGAGGTGGCTACACCTTC.

The V and J genes are TRBV28 and TRBJ2-3; 8 bases line up with TRBD2. The CDR3 extends over 17 amino acids. Trimming at V came to 2 bases and at J to 5 bases, leaving 12 bases not matched to a gene. The germline V gene has CDR1 MDHEN and CDR2 SYDVKM. The CDR3 region has the DNA TGTGCCAGCAGTTTAGTGGGGGGAGCGGGGGTTGTAGATACGCAGTATTTT. It is translated as CASSLVGGAGVVDTQYF.

This sequence joins TRBV28 and TRBJ1-5; 10 bases align to TRBD1. V lost 6 bases to trimming and J lost 1 base; unmatched junction nucleotides: 9. Germline V gene data show CDR1 as MDHEN and CDR2 as SYDVKM. The CDR3 contains 17 residues. DNA of the CDR3: TGTGCCAGCAGCTCCGCCGGGACAGGGGAGAGCAATCAGCCCCAGCATTTT. Protein product: CASSSAGTGESNQPQHF. The complete variable domain, with remaining parts taken from reference TRBV28 and TRBJ1-5, reads DVKVTQSSRYLVKRTGEKVFLECVQDMDHENMFWYRQDPGLGLRLIYFSYDVKMKEKGDIPEGYSVSREKKERFSLILESASTNQTSMYLCASSSAGTGESNQPQHFGDGTRLSIL.

CDR3 bases: TGTGCCAGCAGCCAACCTCCTTCTGGGAGGACTGGAAACACCATATATTTT. Translating gives CASSQPPSGRTGNTIYF. This chain joins TRBV5-6 and TRBJ1-3; D gene ambiguous. Germline lookup yields CDR1 SGHDT and CDR2 YYEEEE. This CDR3 is 17 amino acids long. V was trimmed by 4 bases and J by 2 bases, leaving 19 bases between them.

The chain carries TRBV6-6 and TRBJ2-7; TRBD1 might be the D (5 bases). This CDR3 region has 14 residues. V lost 7 bases, J lost 4 bases, and 17 bases lay in between. Germline CDR1 reads MNHNY; CDR2 reads SVGAGI (reference sequence). The CDR3 DNA is TGTGCCAGCACCCACTCCAGGGTTCCTTACGAGCAGTACTTC. Translation gives CASTHSRVPYEQYF.

This chain connects TRBV7-6 to TRBJ2-7, with 12 bases that match TRBD2. The trim removed 5 bases at V and 3 bases at J, leaving 5 bases unmatched. Germline V gene sequence: CDR1 SGHVS, CDR2 FNYEAQ. CDR3 length: 15 residues. The chain's CDR3 is CASSRLAGANYEQYF. In nucleotides, the CDR3 is TGTGCCAGCAGCAGACTAGCGGGGGCGAACTACGAGCAGTACTTC.

J is TRBJ2-5 and V is TRBV5-1, with 9 bases lining up with TRBD2. Germline trimming cut 5 bases from V and 5 bases from J; bases unmatched to any gene: 7. The CDR3 runs 14 residues. In germline, CDR1 is SGHRS, CDR2 YFSETQ. The CDR3 region is CASRVGGRAETQYF. In nucleotides, the CDR3 is TGCGCCAGCAGAGTCGGCGGGAGGGCCGAGACCCAGTACTTC. Supplemented by reference TRBV5-1 and TRBJ2-5, the full variable domain reads KAGVTQTPRYLIKTRGQQVTLSCSPISGHRSVSWYQQTPGQGLQFLFEYFSETQRNKGNFPGRFSGRQFSNSRSEMNVSTLELGDSALYLCASRVGGRAETQYFGPGTRLLVL.